Here is one T cell receptor (beta chain) with its context. The table lists this clone with many counts. Its antigen specificity is not known. Base quality data are lacking; no much larger clone is found one base away. The data belong to a study of T cells after posttransplantation cyclophosphamide (dated by TCRdb to 2016 to 2017). For context, the study as a whole: Using TRB sequencing, the study followed how the T cell repertoire rebuilt after myeloablative bone marrow transplantation with posttransplantation cyclophosphamide given as GVHD prophylaxis. Public TRB sequences were searched against a database of over 3,600 sequences associated with responses to pathogens, tumor antigens, self-antigens and alloantigens. TRB sequencing was also done on up to about 3 additional blood samples from 2 to 5.2 years after transplant in 3 patients, and on pretransplant blood from 4 patients. Blood from every one of the roughly 33 PTCy patients who had 1-year posttransplant specimens underwent TRB sequencing. Samples from 30 to 40 PTCy-treated patients and 15 to 20 related bone marrow donors of those patients were subjected to antigen receptor sequencing. TRA and TRB clonality were tightly correlated in several samples, so subsequent TCR analyses focused on TRB only. The study at large found these results: Across 45 or so patients, recipient CMV seropositivity and CMV reactivation were highly associated with TRB clonality; PTCy diversity was similar to CNI/methotrexate controls. The TRB repertoires of T cells infiltrating skin or GI tract showed only limited overlap with the TRB repertoires of T cells in blood. At 1-2 months, donor-recipient similarity was low but rose over the first year, and the later blood repertoires were often dominated by donor CD8+ memory clones.

Read against the paper, the sample's treatment or condition label means: high-dose cyclophosphamide on days +3 and +4 as single-agent GVHD prophylaxis. Patients in the PTCy group got busulfan and fludarabine conditioning, a marrow graft from a related or unrelated donor, and cyclophosphamide on days +3 and +4. The PTCy-treated patients were drawn from a prospective, multi-institutional clinical trial. Peripheral blood and bone marrow mononuclear cells were isolated by Ficoll-Hypaque density centrifugation and were cryopreserved. Genomic DNA was used for TRB sequencing, which was performed with the immunoSEQ assay at survey resolution or with the hsTCRB kit. The paper's data handling went like this. The immunoSEQ software handled initial read processing, and the LymphoSeq R package was used for repertoire analyses. Clonality was computed as 1 minus normalized Shannon entropy, and a Gini coefficient was also calculated for each TRB dataset. Phenotypes of unsorted samples were inferred by mapping TRB sequences from sorted subsets of the recipient or donor onto the same recipient's unsorted samples. TCRdb re-hosts the immuneACCESS table, in-frame sequences only. Its copies lack some clones; in the studies checked, an unresolved V gene accounts for under half of them, and the cause for the rest is not known. V and J calls and clone size come straight from that table; D and trimming were deduced from the DNA. The table for this sample lists about 25,000 clones, none of them counted only once. The ten largest clones add up to around 1.7% of the sample.

Sequencing used PBMCs, obtained after allogeneic stem cell transplant with posttransplant cyclophosphamide. The TCR comes from a young adult male patient who received an allogeneic stem cell transplant from a related donor, was CMV-positive, and had no GVHD. In patients who had a transplant, some T cells may come from the graft donor.

At the DNA level, the sequence is TGTGCCAGCAGCGTCTCCCCAGGGTCGGGTGCAACTAATGAAAAACTGTTTTTT. This translates into CASSVSPGSGATNEKLFF. The sequence joins TRBV9 to TRBJ1-4; TRBD1 is a weak D gene call, 5 bases matching. Cut back by 2 bases and 0 bases, the V and J ends lie 17 bases apart. From the cysteine through the phenylalanine, the CDR3 covers 18 amino acids. The only DNA kept is the CDR3, 54 bases in frame from the first base. Looking up the germline V gene yields CDR1 SGDLS and CDR2 YYNGEE. Reference TRBV9 and TRBJ1-4 genes cover what lies past the CDR3, so the full variable domain is DSGVTQTPKHLITATGQRVTLRCSPRSGDLSVYWYQQSLDQGLQFLIQYYNGEERAKGNILERFSAQQFPDLHSELNLSSLELGDSALYFCASSVSPGSGATNEKLFFGSGTQLSVL.